Below, one TCR beta chain is given with its context. The CDR3 runs to 15 residues. V was pared by 4 bases and J by 7 bases, with 7 bases of the junction left unmatched. Germline assignment: CDR1 MGHRA and CDR2 YSYEKL. This sample is drawn from a study of blood T cell repertoires in COVID-19. As for the study in general: The study drew acute and convalescent COVID-19 samples from the United States, Italy and Spain. Sources were T cells, B-cell-depleted T cells, or PBMCs; the material itself was cDNA or gDNA.

Patients in Seattle were enrolled during active infection, then followed longitudinally. Under the authors' procedure: Amplification of reference gene primers provided the estimated nucleated cell counts. Produced via immunoSEQ multiplex PCR; TCRdb's table is partial and in-frame only. The V and J calls and the clone size are those of that table, but D and trimming were determined from the DNA. The data show 450,000 or so clones, with about 88% seen just once and approximately 0.9% held by the top ten. The sequence was obtained from a man younger than 35 with COVID-19, enrolled during active disease. This chain connects TRBV4-1 to TRBJ2-7; 13 nucleotides agree with TRBD2. Sequencing used peripheral blood. The CDR3 coding sequence is TGCGCCAGCAGCCCTGTCGGACTAGCGGGAGTGGAGCAGTACTTC. As protein: CASSPVGLAGVEQYF.